This T cell receptor beta chain appears in the sequencing data of a study of blood T cell repertoires in COVID-19. Whole-study context: Italy, Spain and the United States were the sources of the convalescent and acute COVID-19 samples. The cDNA or gDNA used as material had been derived from T cells, B-cell-depleted T cells, or PBMCs.

Authors' analysis steps: Amplification of reference gene primers was used by the study to estimate nucleated cell counts. Repertoires were generated with immunoSEQ multiplex PCR, while TCRdb's copy carries only in-frame clones and drops some. Clone size and the V and J calls come from that table; the DNA yielded D and trimming. The sample has 80,000 to 100,000 clones, approximately 87% seen once. Trimming took 0 bases from V and 1 from J; bases not matched to a gene: 3. Germline-derived CDR1 and CDR2 are SGHDT and YYEEEE. The CDR3 loop spans 15 amino acids. This clone has only one observation. The rearrangement joins TRBV5-6 to TRBJ2-5, with 7 bases fitting TRBD2. The sequenced material came from peripheral blood. The sequence was obtained from a human donor with active COVID-19. The donor label of this sample is uncertain. The CDR3, as DNA: TGTGCCAGCAGCTTGGTGTCGGGGGGCCAAGAGACCCAGTACTTC. This gives the protein CASSLVSGGQETQYF.